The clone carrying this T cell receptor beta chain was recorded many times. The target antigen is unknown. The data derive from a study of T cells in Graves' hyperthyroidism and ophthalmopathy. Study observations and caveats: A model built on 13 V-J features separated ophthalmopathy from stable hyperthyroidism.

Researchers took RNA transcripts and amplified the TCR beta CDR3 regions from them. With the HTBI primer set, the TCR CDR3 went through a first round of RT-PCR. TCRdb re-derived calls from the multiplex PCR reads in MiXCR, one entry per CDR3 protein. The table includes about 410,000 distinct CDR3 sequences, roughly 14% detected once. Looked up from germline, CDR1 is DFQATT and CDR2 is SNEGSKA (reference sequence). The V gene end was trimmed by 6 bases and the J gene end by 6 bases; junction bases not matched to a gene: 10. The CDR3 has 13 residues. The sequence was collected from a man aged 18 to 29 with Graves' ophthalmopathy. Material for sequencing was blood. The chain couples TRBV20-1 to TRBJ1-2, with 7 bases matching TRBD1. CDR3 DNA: TGCAGTGCCAATCGACAGGGAGAACATGGCTACACCTTC. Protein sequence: CSANRQGEHGYTF.